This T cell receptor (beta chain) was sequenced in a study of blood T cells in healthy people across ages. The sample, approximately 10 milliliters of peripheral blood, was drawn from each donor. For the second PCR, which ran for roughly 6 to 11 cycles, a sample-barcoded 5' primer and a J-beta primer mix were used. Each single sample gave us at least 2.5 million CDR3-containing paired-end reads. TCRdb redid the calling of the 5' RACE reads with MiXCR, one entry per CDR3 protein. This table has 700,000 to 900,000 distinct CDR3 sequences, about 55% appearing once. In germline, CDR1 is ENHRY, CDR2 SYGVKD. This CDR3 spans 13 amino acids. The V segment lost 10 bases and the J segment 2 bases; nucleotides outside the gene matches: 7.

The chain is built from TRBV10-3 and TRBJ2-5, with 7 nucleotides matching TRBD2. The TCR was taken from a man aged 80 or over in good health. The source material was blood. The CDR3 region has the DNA TGTGCCACCCAACTGGGGGGGCAAGAGACCCAGTACTTC. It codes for CATQLGGQETQYF.